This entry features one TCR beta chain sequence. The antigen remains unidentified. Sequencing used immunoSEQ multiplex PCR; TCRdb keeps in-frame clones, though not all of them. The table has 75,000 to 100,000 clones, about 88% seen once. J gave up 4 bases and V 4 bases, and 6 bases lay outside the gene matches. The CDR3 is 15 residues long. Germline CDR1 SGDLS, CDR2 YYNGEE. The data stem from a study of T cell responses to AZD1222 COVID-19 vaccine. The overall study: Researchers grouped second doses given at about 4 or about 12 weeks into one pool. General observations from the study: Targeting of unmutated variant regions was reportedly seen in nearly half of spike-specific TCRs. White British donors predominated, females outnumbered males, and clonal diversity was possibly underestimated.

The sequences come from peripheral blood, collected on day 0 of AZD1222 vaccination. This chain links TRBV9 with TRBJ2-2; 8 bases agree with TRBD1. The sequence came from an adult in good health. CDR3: CASSFDRGPTGELFF. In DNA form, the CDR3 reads TGTGCCAGCAGCTTTGACAGGGGTCCCACCGGGGAGCTGTTTTTT.